One sample yielded the 5 T cell receptor beta chains listed below, sequenced in a study of T-cell reconstitution after alpha-beta-depleted transplantation in children (dated by TCRdb to about 2016). Library preparation employed PCR. Sequencing used an Illumina HiSeq 2500. TCR libraries were prepared with molecular barcoding, using unique molecular identifiers to normalize TCRbeta repertoire quantification. TCRdb trimmed the raw reads at Q25, called clones with MiXCR and kept productive beta chains. When rows share a CDR3 protein, they turn into one entry using the most common DNA and genes. The sample records around 340,000 distinct CDR3 sequences, approximately 12% of which are singletons. Over 3.5% of the sample belongs to the ten largest clones. Source: PBMCs, taken from the stem cell graft. These TCRs come from a human donor who donated a stem cell graft to a child with Fanconi anemia.

This clonotype was seen at least ten times. The chain has TRBV5-1 and TRBJ2-2, with 7 bases fitting TRBD2. The J segment lost 6 bases and the V segment lost 1 base, leaving 12 bases of the junction unmatched. This CDR3 is 17 amino acids long. Germline CDR1 is SGHRS and CDR2 is YFSETQ. In DNA form, the CDR3 reads TGCGCCAGCAGCTTGCAGAGGCCGGGGGGATCCGCCGGGGAGCTGTTTTTT. It translates to CASSLQRPGGSAGELFF.

This clonotype was recorded many times. The V gene is TRBV29-1, the J gene TRBJ1-1, with D tentatively TRBD1 (6 bases). Germline V gene sequence: CDR1 SQVTM, CDR2 ANQGSEA. Trimming took off 6 bases at V and 6 bases at J, with 17 bases between the two ends. The CDR3 has 13 amino acids. In DNA form, the CDR3 reads TGCAGCGTATACACAGGGTCCAGGTCTGAAGCTTTCTTT. Encoded protein: CSVYTGSRSEAFF.

This clonotype was counted many times. V and J are TRBV7-6 and TRBJ1-1, with TRBD1 as a possible D gene (5 bases). Looked up from germline, CDR1 is SGHVS and CDR2 is FNYEAQ. Trimming removed 2 bases at V and 1 base at J, with 8 bases between. The CDR3 is 14 residues long. CDR3 sequence (DNA): TGTGCCAGCAGCTTATCCACAGGGAACACTGAAGCTTTCTTT. Amino acids: CASSLSTGNTEAFF.

This clonotype appeared a few times. The chain couples TRBV7-9 to TRBJ1-1; weak D call: TRBD1 (5 bases). The CDR3 extends over 12 amino acids. Trimming left V 6 bases short and J 8 bases short, with 13 bases between. CDR1 and CDR2 (germline): SEHNR, FQNEAQ (reference sequence). The CDR3 DNA sequence: TGTGCCAGCAGGCAGGGTTGGACGGAAGCTTTCTTT. Translated: CASRQGWTEAFF.

The rearrangement uses TRBV20-1 and TRBJ1-3; the match to TRBD1 covers 9 bases. The V and J ends lost 5 bases and 2 bases, in that order; junction bases with no gene match: 19. The CDR3 loop spans 19 amino acids. Germline values: CDR1 DFQATT, CDR2 SNEGSKA (reference sequence). The CDR3 here is CSAGGGQGSLSKAGNTIYF. CDR3 DNA: TGCAGTGCTGGCGGGGGACAGGGTAGTCTATCTAAGGCTGGAAACACCATATATTTT.